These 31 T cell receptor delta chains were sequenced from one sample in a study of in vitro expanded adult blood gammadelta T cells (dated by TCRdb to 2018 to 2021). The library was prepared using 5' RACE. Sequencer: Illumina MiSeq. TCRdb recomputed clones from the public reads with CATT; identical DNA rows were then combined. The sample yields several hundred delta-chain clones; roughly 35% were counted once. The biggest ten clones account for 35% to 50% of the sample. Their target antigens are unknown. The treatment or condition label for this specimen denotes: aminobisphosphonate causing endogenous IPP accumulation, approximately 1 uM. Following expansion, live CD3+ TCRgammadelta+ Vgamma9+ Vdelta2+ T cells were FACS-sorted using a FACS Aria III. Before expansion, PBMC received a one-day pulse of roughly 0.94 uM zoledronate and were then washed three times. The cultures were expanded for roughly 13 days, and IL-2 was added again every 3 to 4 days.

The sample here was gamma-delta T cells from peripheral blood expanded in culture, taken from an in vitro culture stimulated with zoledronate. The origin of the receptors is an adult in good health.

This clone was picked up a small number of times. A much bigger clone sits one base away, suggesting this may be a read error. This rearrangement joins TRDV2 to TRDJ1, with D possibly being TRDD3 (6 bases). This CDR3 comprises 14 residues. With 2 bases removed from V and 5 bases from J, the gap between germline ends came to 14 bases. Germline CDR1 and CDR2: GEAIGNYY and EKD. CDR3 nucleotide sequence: TGTGCCTGTGACAACCTGGGGACAAAGGATAAACTCATCTTT. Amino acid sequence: CACDNLGTKDKLIF.

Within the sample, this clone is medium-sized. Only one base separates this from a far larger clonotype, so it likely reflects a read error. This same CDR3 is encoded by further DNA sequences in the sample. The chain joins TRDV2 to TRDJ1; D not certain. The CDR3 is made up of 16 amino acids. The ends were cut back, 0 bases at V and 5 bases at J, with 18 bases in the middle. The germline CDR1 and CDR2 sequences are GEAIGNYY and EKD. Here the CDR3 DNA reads TGTGCCTGTGACACCGTAGGGAACCCAATCCGAGATAAACTCATCTTT. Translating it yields CACDTVGNPIRDKLIF.

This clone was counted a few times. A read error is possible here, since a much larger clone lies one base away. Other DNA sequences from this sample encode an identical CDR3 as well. CDR3 nucleotides: TGTGCCTGTGACACCGTTCGTCCTACTCCCGGGGGATACAAGACAGAGAACACTGATAAACTCATCTTT. This translates into CACDTVRPTPGGYKTENTDKLIF. This chain uses TRDV2 with TRDJ1, with 9 bases identical to TRDD3. TCRdb records no J gene; here it was assigned by comparing the DNA to germline. Per the germline V gene, CDR1 is GEAIGNYY and CDR2 is EKD. This CDR3 spans 23 amino acids.

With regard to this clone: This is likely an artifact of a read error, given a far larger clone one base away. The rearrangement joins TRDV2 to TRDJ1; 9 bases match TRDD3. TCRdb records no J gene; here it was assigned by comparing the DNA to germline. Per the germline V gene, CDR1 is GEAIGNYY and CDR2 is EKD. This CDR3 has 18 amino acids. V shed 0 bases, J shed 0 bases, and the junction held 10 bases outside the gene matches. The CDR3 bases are TGTGCCTGTGACACCGTACTGGGGGACGGTGAGTACACCGATAAACTCATCTTT. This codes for CACDTVLGDGEYTDKLIF.

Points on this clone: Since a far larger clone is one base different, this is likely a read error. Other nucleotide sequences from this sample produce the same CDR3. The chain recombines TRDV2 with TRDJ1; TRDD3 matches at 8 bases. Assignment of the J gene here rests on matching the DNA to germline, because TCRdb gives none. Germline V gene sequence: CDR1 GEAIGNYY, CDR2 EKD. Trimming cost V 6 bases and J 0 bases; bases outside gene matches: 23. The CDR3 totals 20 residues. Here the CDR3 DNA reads TGTGCCTGTTCGCCAGTTACTGGGGGTATACGAACCTCGTACACCGATAAACTCATCTTT. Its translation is CACSPVTGGIRTSYTDKLIF.

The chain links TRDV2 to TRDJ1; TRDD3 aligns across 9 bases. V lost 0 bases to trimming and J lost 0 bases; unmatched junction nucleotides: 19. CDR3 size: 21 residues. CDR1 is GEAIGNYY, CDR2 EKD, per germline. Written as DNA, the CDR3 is TGTGCCTGTGACACCGTTCCTGCTTGGAGGACTGGGGGAAATTACACCGATAAACTCATCTTT. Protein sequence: CACDTVPAWRTGGNYTDKLIF.

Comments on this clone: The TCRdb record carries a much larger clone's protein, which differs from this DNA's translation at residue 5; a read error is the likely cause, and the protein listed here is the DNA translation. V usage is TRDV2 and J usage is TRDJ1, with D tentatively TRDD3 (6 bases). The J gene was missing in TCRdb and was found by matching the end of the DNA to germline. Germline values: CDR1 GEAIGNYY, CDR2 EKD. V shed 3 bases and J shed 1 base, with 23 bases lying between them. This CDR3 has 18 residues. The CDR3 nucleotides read TGTGCCTGTGACGCAGTTCCTCATATACTGGGAGCCACCGATAAACTCATCTTT. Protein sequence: CACDAVPHILGATDKLIF.

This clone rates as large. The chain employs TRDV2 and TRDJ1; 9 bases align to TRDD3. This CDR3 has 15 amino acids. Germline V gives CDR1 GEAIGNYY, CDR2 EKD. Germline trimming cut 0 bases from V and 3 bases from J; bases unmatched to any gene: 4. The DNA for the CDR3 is TGTGCCTGTGACACCCTGGGGGATGAGGCCGATAAACTCATCTTT. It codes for CACDTLGDEADKLIF.

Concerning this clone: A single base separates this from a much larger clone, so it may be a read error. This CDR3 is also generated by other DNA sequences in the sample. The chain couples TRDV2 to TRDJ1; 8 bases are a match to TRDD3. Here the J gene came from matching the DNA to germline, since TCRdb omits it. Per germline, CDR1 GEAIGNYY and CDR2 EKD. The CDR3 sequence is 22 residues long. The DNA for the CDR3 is TGTGCCTGTGACACCGTGGTCATGCGTACTGGGGGGGAAACCCAGTACACTGATAAACTCATCTTT. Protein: CACDTVVMRTGGETQYTDKLIF.

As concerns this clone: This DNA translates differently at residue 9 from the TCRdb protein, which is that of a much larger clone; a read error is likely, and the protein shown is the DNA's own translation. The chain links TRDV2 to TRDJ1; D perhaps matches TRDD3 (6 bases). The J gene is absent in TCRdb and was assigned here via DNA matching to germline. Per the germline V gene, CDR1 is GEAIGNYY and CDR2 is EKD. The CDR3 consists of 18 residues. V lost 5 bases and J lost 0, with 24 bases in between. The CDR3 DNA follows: TGTGCCTGTGTGGGGATCGCTGGGAGATACCCGTACACCGATAAACTCATCTTT. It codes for CACVGIAGRYPYTDKLIF.

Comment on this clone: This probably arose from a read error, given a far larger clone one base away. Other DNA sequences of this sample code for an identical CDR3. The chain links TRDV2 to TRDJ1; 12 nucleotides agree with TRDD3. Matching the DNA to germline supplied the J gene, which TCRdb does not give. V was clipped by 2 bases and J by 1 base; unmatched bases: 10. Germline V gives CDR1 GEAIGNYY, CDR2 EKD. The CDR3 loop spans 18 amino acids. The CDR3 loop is CACDSVLGDTHITDKLIF. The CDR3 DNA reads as TGTGCCTGTGACAGCGTTCTGGGGGATACGCATATCACCGATAAACTCATCTTT.

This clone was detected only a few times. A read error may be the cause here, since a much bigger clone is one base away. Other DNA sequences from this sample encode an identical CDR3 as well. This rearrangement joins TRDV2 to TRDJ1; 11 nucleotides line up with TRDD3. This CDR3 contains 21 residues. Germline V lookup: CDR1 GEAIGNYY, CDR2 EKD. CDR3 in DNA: TGTGCCTGTGACCGGCTACAGGGGCAACTGGGGGATATGCCGTACACTGATAAACTCATCTTT. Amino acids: CACDRLQGQLGDMPYTDKLIF.

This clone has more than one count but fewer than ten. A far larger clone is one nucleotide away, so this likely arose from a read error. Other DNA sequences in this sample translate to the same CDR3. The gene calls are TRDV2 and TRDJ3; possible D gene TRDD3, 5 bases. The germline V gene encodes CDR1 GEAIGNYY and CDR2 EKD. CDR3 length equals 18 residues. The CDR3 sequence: CACDTGGPSSWDTRQMFF. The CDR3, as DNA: TGTGCCTGTGACACCGGCGGGCCCAGCTCCTGGGACACCCGACAGATGTTTTTT.

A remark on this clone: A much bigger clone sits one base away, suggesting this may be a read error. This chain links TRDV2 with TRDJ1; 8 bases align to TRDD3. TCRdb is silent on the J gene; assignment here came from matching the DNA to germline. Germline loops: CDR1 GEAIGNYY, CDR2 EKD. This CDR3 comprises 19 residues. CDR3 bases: TGTGCCCGTGACACCGTCGGCCTACTGGGGGGCCTGGGTACCGATAAACTCATCTTT. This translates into CARDTVGLLGGLGTDKLIF.

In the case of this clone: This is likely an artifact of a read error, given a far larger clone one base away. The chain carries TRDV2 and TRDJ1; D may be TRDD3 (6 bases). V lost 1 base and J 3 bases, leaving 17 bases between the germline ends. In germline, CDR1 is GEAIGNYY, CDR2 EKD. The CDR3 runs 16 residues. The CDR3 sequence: CACDTVAGEDADKLIF. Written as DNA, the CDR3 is TGTGCCTGTGACACGGTGGCTGGGGAAGACGCCGATAAACTCATCTTT.

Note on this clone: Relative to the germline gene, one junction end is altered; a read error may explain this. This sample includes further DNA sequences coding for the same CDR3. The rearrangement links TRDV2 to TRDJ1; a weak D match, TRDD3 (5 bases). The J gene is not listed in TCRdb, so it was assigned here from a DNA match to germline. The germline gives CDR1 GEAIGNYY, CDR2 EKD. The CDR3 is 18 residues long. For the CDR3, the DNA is TGTGCCCGTGACACCGCCGGAAGACGGGGGCCTGAAACTGATAAACTCATCTTT. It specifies CARDTAGRRGPETDKLIF.

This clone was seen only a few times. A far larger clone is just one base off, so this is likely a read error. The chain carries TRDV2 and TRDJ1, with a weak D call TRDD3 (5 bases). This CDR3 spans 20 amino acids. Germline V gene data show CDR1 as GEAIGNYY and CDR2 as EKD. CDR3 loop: CACDTMSRLGEKQYTDKLIF. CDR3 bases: TGTGCCTGCGACACTATGTCGAGGTTAGGGGAGAAGCAGTACACCGATAAACTCATCTTT.

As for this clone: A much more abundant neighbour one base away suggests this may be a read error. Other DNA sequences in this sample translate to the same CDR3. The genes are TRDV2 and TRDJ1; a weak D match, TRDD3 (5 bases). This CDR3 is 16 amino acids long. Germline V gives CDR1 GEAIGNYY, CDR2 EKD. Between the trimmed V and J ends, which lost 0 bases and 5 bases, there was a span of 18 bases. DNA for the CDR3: TGTGCCTGTGACACCGTGGGGCACGGGGGGGCAGATAAACTCATCTTT. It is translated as CACDTVGHGGADKLIF.

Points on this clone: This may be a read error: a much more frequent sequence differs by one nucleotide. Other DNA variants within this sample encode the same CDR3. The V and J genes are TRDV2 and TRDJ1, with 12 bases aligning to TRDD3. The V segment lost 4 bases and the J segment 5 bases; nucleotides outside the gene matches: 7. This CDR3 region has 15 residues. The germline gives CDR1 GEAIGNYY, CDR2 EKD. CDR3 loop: CACEELGDTRDKLIF. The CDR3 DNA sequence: TGTGCCTGTGAGGAACTGGGGGATACTCGAGATAAACTCATCTTT.

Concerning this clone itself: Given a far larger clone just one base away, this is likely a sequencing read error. CDR3 protein: CACDTTFPRTDKLIF. CDR3 sequence (DNA): TGTGCCTGTGACACCACTTTTCCCCGCACCGATAAACTCATCTTT. This rearrangement joins TRDV2 to TRDJ1; D call uncertain. Here the J gene was assigned by germline matching of the DNA, as TCRdb has none. This CDR3 is built from 15 residues. V dropped 0 bases and J dropped 1 base, with 11 bases sitting between them. Germline loops: CDR1 GEAIGNYY, CDR2 EKD.

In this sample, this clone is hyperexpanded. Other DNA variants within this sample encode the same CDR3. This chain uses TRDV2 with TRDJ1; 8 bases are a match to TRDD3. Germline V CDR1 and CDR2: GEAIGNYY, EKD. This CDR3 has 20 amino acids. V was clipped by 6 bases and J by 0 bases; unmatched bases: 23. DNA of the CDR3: TGTGCCTGTTCGCCGGTTACTGGGGGTATACGAACCTCGTACACCGATAAACTCATCTTT. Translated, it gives CACSPVTGGIRTSYTDKLIF.

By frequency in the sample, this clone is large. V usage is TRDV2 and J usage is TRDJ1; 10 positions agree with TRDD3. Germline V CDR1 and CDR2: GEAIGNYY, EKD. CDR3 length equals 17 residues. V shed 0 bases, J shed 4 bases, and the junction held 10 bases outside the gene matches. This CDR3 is CACDTVGGYQSHDKLIF. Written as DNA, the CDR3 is TGTGCCTGTGACACCGTTGGGGGATACCAATCTCACGATAAACTCATCTTT.

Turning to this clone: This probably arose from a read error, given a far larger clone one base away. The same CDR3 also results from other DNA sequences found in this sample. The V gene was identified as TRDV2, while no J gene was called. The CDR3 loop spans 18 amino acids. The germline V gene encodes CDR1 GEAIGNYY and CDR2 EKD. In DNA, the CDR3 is TGTGCCTGTGACACCGTTACCGTTACCAAGACTTTGACAGCACAACTTTTCTTT. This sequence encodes CACDTVTVTKTLTAQLFF.

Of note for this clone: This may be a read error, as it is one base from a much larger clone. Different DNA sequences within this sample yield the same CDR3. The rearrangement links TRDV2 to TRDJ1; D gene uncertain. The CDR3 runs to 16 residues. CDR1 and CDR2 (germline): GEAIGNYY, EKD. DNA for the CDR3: TGTGCCTGTGACACCGTTGTGGGAGGGTACACTGATAAACTCATCTTT. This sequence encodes CACDTVVGGYTDKLIF.

The DNA of the CDR3 is TGTGCCTGTGACACAACTGGGGGCCCGTACACCGATAAACTCATCTTT. Its translation: CACDTTGGPYTDKLIF. J is TRDJ1 and V is TRDV2, with 8 bases identical to TRDD3. TCRdb offers no J gene call, so here the DNA was matched to germline to obtain one. The J segment lost 0 bases and the V segment lost 1 base, leaving 6 bases of the junction unmatched. CDR1 GEAIGNYY and CDR2 EKD come from the germline V gene. The CDR3 has 16 amino acids.

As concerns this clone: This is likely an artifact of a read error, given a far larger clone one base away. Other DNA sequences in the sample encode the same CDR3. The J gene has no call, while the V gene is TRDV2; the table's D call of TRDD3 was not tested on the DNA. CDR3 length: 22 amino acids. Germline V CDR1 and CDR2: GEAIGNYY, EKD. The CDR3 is CACDTVVMRTGGETQYTDKLIF. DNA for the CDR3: TGTGCCTGTGACACCGTGGTCATGCGTACTGGGGGGGAAACCCAGTACACCGATAAACTCATCTTC.

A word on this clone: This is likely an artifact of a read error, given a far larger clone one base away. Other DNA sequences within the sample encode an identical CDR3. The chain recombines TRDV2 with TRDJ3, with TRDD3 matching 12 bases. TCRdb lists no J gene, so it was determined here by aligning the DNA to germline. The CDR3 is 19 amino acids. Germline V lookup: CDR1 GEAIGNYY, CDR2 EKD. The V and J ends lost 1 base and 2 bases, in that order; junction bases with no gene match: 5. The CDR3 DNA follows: TGTGCCTGTGACACAACTGGGGGATACAGGACCTGGGACACCCGACAGATGTTTTTC. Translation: CACDTTGGYRTWDTRQMFF.

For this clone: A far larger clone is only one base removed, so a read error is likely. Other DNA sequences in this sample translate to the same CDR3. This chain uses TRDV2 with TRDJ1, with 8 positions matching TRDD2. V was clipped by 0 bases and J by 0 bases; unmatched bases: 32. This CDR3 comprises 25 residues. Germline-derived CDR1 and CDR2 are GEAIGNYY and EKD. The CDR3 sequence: CACDTVGLPILGDVPAVRYTDKLIF. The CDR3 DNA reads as TGTGCCTGTGACACCGTAGGCCTTCCTATTCTTGGGGATGTCCCCGCGGTACGATACACCGATAAACTCATCTTT.

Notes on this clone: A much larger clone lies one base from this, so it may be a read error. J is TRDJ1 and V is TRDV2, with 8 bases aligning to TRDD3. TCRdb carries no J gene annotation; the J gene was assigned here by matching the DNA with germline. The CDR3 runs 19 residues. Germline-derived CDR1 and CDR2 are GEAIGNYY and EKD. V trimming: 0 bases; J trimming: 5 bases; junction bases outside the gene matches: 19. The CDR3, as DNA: TGTGCCTGTGACACCGTCGGCCTACTGGGGGGCCTGGGTACTGATAAACTCATCTTT. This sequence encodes CACDTVGLLGGLGTDKLIF.

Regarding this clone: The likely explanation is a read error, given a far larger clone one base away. The CDR3 coding sequence is TGTGCCTGTGACAACCTGGGGGTTACATCGTACACCGATAAACTCATCTTT. Translated, it gives CACDNLGVTSYTDKLIF. No V gene call was produced; the J gene was TRDJ1; whether TRDD3, the table's D call, matches the DNA was not checked. CDR3 length: 17 residues.

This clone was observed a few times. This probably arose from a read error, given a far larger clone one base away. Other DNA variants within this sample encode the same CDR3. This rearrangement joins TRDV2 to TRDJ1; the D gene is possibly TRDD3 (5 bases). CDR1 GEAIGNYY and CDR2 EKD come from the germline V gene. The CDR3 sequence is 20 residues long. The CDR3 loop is CACDTMSGLGEKQYTDKLIF. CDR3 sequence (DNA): TGTGCCTGCGACACTATGTCGGGGTTAGGGGAGAAGCAGTACACAGATAAACTCATCTTT.